The 5 T cell receptor beta chains in this list originate from one sample, sequenced in a study of T-cell reconstitution after alpha-beta-depleted transplantation in children. During its preparation, the TCRbeta library received unique molecular identifiers. TCRdb passed the PCR reads through MiXCR, listing each CDR3 protein once. This sample yields about 830,000 distinct CDR3 sequences, of which roughly 15% are seen a single time; approximately 5% belongs to the top ten. Source: PBMCs, mostly from graft donor cells, taken 360 days after TCRalphabeta/CD19-depleted stem cell transplant. The receptors shown here come from a male patient between 5 and 17 years old who had a stem cell transplant for acute lymphoblastic leukemia, so the T cells may come from the graft donor.

The chain joins TRBV6-5 to TRBJ2-5; 8 bases map to TRBD2. Trimming cost V 2 bases and J 2 bases; bases outside gene matches: 4. Germline V gene sequence: CDR1 MNHEY, CDR2 SVGAGI. The CDR3 consists of 15 residues. In DNA, the CDR3 is TGTGCCAGCAGTTACGACGGGAGGGGGCAAGAGACCCAGTACTTC. Amino acid sequence: CASSYDGRGQETQYF.

This clonotype occurred a few times. The chain links TRBV20-1 to TRBJ2-7; D is undetermined. V gave up 6 bases and J gave up 2 bases, with 11 bases separating them. Germline V lookup: CDR1 DFQATT, CDR2 SNEGSKA (reference sequence). The CDR3 runs to 12 residues. The DNA of the CDR3 is TGCAGTGCCAAGCGATGGGCCTACGAGCAGTACTTC. Translated: CSAKRWAYEQYF.

The chain couples TRBV11-2 to TRBJ1-6; tentative D call: TRBD1 (6 bases). CDR1 and CDR2 (germline): SGHAT, FQNNGV. The ends were cut back, 5 bases at V and 10 bases at J, with 15 bases in the middle. This CDR3 has 14 amino acids. CDR3 DNA: TGTGCCAGCAGCGACGACAGGTCCCTATCACCCCTCCACTTT. Amino acid sequence: CASSDDRSLSPLHF.

The chain links TRBV5-1 to TRBJ2-5, with D tentatively TRBD1 (5 bases). CDR1 is SGHRS and CDR2 is YFSETQ in the germline V gene. The germline V and J ends were trimmed by 4 bases and 4 bases, with 17 bases remaining between them. The CDR3 covers 15 residues. CDR3 region: CASSTDSLLAETQYF. In DNA form, the CDR3 reads TGCGCCAGCAGCACAGACAGCCTTCTGGCAGAGACCCAGTACTTC.

This clonotype has just a few counts. The genes are TRBV20-1 and TRBJ2-7; D remains unclear. Trimming took 6 bases from V and 2 from J, leaving 11 bases between them. CDR1 DFQATT and CDR2 SNEGSKA come from the germline V gene (reference sequence). This CDR3 comprises 12 residues. Here the CDR3 reads CSARYHTYEQYF. DNA of the CDR3: TGCAGTGCGAGATACCACACCTACGAGCAGTACTTC.